This TCR beta chain was found in a study of blood T cell repertoires in COVID-19. Study in general: There were acute and convalescent COVID-19 samples, and they came from the United States, Italy and Spain. T cells, B-cell-depleted T cells, or PBMCs supplied cDNA or gDNA.

Produced via immunoSEQ multiplex PCR; TCRdb's table is partial and in-frame only. The sample holds 150,000 to 250,000 clones, 90% to 95% seen once. Enrolment of Seattle patients took place during active infection, and they were followed longitudinally. The CDR3 has 15 residues. CDR1 SGHRS and CDR2 YFSETQ come from the germline V gene. The V gene lost 0 bases and the J gene lost 5 bases, with 15 bases spanning the gap. The sequence came from a young man with COVID-19, enrolled during active disease. The sequenced material came from peripheral blood. This rearrangement joins TRBV5-1 to TRBJ2-7, with D tentatively TRBD1 (6 bases). CDR3: CASSLAAGVIDEQYF. In DNA, the CDR3 is TGCGCCAGCAGCTTGGCGGCAGGGGTGATCGACGAGCAGTACTTC.